One and the same sample provided the 8 T cell receptor beta chains below, sequenced in a study of blood T cell repertoires in COVID-19. Sequencing used immunoSEQ multiplex PCR; TCRdb keeps in-frame clones, though not all of them. In the table there are 150,000 to 200,000 clones, approximately 80% of which are singletons. Specimen: peripheral blood. All receptors derive from a man aged 50-59 years who had recovered from COVID-19.

The V gene is TRBV4-1, the J gene TRBJ1-1; D unresolved. The germline CDR1 and CDR2 sequences are MGHRA and YSYEKL. V was pared by 4 bases and J by 9 bases, with 24 bases between. The CDR3 length is 16 residues. CDR3 nucleotide sequence: TGCGCCAGCAGCCCGAAACCGGGAGACCTTAATCTCAAAGCTTTCTTT. It is translated as CASSPKPGDLNLKAFF.

The V and J genes are TRBV27 and TRBJ2-1; possibly TRBD2 for D (7 bases). Germline loops: CDR1 MNHEY, CDR2 SMNVEV (reference sequence). V was shortened by 6 bases and J by 2 bases, with 17 bases between the two germline ends. The CDR3 has 16 residues. CDR3 loop: CASSPLGGQAYNEQFF. The CDR3 nucleotides are TGTGCCAGCAGCCCATTGGGGGGGCAAGCCTACAATGAGCAGTTCTTC.

A note on this clone: At the DNA level, this CDR3 is encoded by other sequences in the same sample as well. The chain carries TRBV7-6 and TRBJ2-5; D possibly corresponds to TRBD1 (5 bases). Germline V gene lookup returns CDR1 SGHVS and CDR2 FNYEAQ. The V and J ends lost 0 bases and 4 bases respectively, with 15 bases between them. This CDR3 comprises 16 residues. The CDR3 sequence is CASSLATSWQGETQYF. The CDR3, as DNA: TGTGCCAGCAGCTTAGCGACGTCATGGCAGGGAGAGACCCAGTACTTC.

The chain combines TRBV7-2 with TRBJ1-2, with D tentatively TRBD1 (5 bases). CDR1 is SGHTA and CDR2 is FQGNSA in the germline V gene. V dropped 1 base and J dropped 7 bases, with 16 bases sitting between them. The CDR3 is made up of 15 amino acids. The CDR3 region is CASSLGSRVTGGYTF. Here the CDR3 DNA reads TGTGCCAGCAGCTTAGGTAGCAGGGTAACTGGTGGCTACACCTTC. The full variable domain, with the rest looked up from reference TRBV7-2 and TRBJ1-2, is GAGVSQSPSNKVTEKGKDVELRCDPISGHTALYWYRQSLGQGLEFLIYFQGNSAPDKSGLPSDRFSAERTGGSVSTLTIQRTQQEDSAVYLCASSLGSRVTGGYTFGSGTRLTVV.

At least ten counts were recorded for this clone. This chain uses TRBV5-6 with TRBJ2-7, with TRBD2 identical over 10 bases. The junction had 11 bases not matched to a gene; V was cut back by 1 base and J by 4 bases. The CDR3 extends over 17 amino acids. CDR1 SGHDT and CDR2 YYEEEE come from the germline V gene. The CDR3 is CASSLFGAGGPLYEQYF. The CDR3 DNA reads TGTGCCAGCAGCTTGTTTGGAGCGGGAGGGCCGTTATACGAGCAGTACTTC.

V usage is TRBV27 and J usage is TRBJ1-1; maybe TRBD1 (5 bases). Trimming shortened V by 4 bases and J by 0 bases, and 15 bases separated the two germline ends. Germline V gene lookup returns CDR1 MNHEY and CDR2 SMNVEV (reference sequence). The CDR3 is 16 residues long. The DNA for the CDR3 is TGTGCCAGCAGTTCGACCCAGGGTTTCTTGAACACTGAAGCTTTCTTT. It codes for CASSSTQGFLNTEAFF.

V and J are TRBV10-3 and TRBJ2-3; the match to TRBD2 covers 8 bases. CDR1 and CDR2 from the germline V gene are ENHRY and SYGVKD. Trimming at V came to 6 bases and at J to 6 bases, leaving 5 bases not matched to a gene. The CDR3 consists of 13 residues. The CDR3 DNA reads as TGTGCCATCAGGGTGACTAGCGAGGATACGCAGTATTTT. Its translation: CAIRVTSEDTQYF.

This clone was picked up one time. The chain combines TRBV5-4 with TRBJ2-1; no definite D call. The germline V gene encodes CDR1 SGHNT and CDR2 YYREEE (reference sequence). CDR3 length: 16 amino acids. With 0 bases removed from V and 1 base from J, the gap between germline ends came to 11 bases. CDR3 DNA: TGTGCCAGCAGCTTGGCAGGTTTTTGGTCCTACAATGAGCAGTTCTTC. It codes for CASSLAGFWSYNEQFF.